This note documents a single TCR beta chain sequence. The data belong to a study of blood T cell repertoires in COVID-19. Residents of 24 US areas, aged about 18 to 95 years, made up the participants. Cohorts were determined from participant-reported clinical history. In germline, CDR1 is SGHVS, CDR2 FQNEAQ. Trimming pared 11 bases from V and 0 bases from J, leaving 15 bases between. This CDR3 is built from 14 residues. In the authors' workflow: The assay estimated nucleated cells by amplifying reference gene primers. TCRdb keeps only in-frame clones here, not all; method: immunoSEQ multiplex PCR. That table gives V, J and clone size, and the DNA gave D and trimming. The table has 150,000 to 200,000 clones, around 89% seen once.

The V gene is TRBV7-8, the J gene TRBJ2-3; D not resolved. This TCR derives from a woman under 30 who had recovered from COVID-19. Sequencing used PBMCs or T cells enriched from blood (not recorded which). The CDR3 region is CAVPGAESTDTQYF. CDR3 nucleotide sequence: TGTGCCGTCCCCGGCGCGGAGAGCACAGATACGCAGTATTTT.